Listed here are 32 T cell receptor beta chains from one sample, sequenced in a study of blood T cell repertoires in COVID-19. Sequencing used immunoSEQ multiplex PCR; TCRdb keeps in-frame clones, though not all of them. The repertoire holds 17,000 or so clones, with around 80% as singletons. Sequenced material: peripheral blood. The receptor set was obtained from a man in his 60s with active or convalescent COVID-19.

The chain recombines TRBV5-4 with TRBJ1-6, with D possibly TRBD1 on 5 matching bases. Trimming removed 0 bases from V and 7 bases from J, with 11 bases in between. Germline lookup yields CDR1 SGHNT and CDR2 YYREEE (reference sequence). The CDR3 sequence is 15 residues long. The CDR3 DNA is TGTGCCAGCAGCTTGGCACGACAGTGGAATTCACCCCTCCACTTT. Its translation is CASSLARQWNSPLHF.

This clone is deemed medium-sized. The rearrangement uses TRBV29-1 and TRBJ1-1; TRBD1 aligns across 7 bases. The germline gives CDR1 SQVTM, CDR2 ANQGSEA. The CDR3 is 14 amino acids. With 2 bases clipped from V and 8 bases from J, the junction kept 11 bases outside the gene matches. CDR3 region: CSVEWDSAGREAFF. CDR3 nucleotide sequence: TGCAGCGTTGAATGGGACAGCGCCGGTCGGGAAGCTTTCTTT.

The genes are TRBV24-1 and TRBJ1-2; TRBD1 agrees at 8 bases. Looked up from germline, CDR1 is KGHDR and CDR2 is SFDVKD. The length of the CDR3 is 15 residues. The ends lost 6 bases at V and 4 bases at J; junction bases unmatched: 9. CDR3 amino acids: CATSPSGQGIYGYTF. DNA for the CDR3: TGTGCCACCAGTCCCTCTGGACAGGGTATCTATGGCTACACCTTC.

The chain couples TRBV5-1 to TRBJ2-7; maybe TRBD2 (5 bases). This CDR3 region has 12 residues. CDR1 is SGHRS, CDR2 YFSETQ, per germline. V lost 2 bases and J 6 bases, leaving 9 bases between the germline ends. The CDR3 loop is CASSFLGGEQYF. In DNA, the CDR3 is TGCGCCAGCAGCTTTCTAGGAGGCGAGCAGTACTTC. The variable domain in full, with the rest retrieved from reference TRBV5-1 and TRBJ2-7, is KAGVTQTPRYLIKTRGQQVTLSCSPISGHRSVSWYQQTPGQGLQFLFEYFSETQRNKGNFPGRFSGRQFSNSRSEMNVSTLELGDSALYLCASSFLGGEQYFGPGTRLTVT.

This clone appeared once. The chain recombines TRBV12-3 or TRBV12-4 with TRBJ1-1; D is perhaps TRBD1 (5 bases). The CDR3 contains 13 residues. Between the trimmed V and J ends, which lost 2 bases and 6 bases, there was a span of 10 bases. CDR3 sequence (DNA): TGTGCCAGCAGTTTATGGGGGGGGTCTGAAGCTTTCTTT. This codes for CASSLWGGSEAFF.

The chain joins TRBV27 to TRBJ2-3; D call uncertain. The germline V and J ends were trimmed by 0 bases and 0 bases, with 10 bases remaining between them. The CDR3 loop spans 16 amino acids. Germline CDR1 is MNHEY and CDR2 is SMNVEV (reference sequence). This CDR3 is CASSLSLPNSTDTQYF. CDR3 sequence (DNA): TGTGCCAGCAGTTTATCGTTACCTAACAGCACAGATACGCAGTATTTT.

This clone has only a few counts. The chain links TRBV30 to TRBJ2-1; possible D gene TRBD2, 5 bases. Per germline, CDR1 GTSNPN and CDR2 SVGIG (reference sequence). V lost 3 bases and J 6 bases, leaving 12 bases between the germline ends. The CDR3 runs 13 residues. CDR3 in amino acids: CAWSWGGGNEQFF. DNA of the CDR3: TGTGCCTGGAGCTGGGGTGGAGGCAATGAGCAGTTCTTC.

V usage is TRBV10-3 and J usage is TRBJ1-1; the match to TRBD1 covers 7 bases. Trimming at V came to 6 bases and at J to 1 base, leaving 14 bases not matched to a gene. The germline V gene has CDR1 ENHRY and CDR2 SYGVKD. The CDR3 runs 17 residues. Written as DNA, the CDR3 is TGTGCCATCAGAACGGGACAGAGAACCGACCCGAACACTGAAGCTTTCTTT. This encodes CAIRTGQRTDPNTEAFF.

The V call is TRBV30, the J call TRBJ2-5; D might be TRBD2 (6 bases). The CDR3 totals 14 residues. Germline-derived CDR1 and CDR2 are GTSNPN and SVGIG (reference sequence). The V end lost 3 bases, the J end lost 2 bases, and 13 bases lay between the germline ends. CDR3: CAWSRDSLQETQYF. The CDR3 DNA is TGTGCCTGGAGCCGGGACTCCCTTCAAGAGACCCAGTACTTC.

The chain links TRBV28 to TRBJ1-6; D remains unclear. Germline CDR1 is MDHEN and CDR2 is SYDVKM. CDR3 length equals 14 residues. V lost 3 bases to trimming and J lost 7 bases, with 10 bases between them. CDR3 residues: CASSFLARNSPLHF. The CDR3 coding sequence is TGTGCCAGCAGTTTTTTGGCGAGGAATTCACCCCTCCACTTT. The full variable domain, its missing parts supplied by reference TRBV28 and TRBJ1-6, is DVKVTQSSRYLVKRTGEKVFLECVQDMDHENMFWYRQDPGLGLRLIYFSYDVKMKEKGDIPEGYSVSREKKERFSLILESASTNQTSMYLCASSFLARNSPLHFGNGTRLTVT.

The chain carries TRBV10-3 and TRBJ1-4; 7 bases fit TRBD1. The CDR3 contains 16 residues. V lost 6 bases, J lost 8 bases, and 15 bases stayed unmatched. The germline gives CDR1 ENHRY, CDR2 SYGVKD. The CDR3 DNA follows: TGTGCCATCAGGGCAGGGGGGACTGCTACGGAGGAAAAACTGTTTTTT. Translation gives CAIRAGGTATEEKLFF.

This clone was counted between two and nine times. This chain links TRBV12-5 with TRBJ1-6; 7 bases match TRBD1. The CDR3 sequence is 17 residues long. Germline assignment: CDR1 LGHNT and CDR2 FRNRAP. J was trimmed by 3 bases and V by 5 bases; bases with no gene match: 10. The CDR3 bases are TGTGCTAGTGGTACGAACAGGGGAAACTTCTATAATTCACCCCTCCACTTT. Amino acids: CASGTNRGNFYNSPLHF.

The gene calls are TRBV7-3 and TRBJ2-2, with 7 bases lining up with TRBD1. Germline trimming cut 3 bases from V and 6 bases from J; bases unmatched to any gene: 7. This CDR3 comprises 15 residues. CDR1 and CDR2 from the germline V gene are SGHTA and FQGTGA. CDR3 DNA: TGTGCCAGCAGCTTTCGGGCAGGGGGTTCCGGGGAGCTGTTTTTT. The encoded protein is CASSFRAGGSGELFF.

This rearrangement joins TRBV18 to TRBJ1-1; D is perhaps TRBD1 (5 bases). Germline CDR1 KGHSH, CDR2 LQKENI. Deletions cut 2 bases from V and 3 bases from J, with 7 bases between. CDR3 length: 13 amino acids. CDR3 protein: CASSPSRDTEAFF. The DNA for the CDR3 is TGTGCCAGCTCACCATCCAGGGACACTGAAGCTTTCTTT.

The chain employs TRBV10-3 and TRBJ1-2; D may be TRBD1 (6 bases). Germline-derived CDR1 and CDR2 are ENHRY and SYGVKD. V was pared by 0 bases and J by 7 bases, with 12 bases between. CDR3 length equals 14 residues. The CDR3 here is CAISESWGGFGYTF. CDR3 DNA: TGTGCCATCAGTGAGTCTTGGGGGGGCTTTGGCTACACCTTC.

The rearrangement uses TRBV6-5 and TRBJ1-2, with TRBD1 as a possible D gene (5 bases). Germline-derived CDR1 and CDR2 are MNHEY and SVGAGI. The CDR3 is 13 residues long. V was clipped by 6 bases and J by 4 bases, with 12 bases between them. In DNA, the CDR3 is TGTGCCAGCAGCCAACAGGAATCCTATGGCTACACCTTC. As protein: CASSQQESYGYTF.

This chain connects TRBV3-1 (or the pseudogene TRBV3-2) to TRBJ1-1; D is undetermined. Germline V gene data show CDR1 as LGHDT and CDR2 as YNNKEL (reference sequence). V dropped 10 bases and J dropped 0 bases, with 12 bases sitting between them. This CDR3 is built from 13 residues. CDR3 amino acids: CATQYSLNTEAFF. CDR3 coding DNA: TGTGCCACCCAGTACAGTCTGAACACTGAAGCTTTCTTT.

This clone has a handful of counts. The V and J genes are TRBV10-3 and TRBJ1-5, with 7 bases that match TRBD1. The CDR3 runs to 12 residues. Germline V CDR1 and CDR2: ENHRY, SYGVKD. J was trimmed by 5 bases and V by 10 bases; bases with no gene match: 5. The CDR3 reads CATGQVDQPQHF. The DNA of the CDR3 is TGTGCCACTGGACAGGTGGATCAGCCCCAGCATTTT.

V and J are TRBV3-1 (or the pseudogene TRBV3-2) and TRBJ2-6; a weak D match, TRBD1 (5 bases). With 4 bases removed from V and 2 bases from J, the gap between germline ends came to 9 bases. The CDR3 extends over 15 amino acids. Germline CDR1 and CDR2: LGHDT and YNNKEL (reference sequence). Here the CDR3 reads CASSPPGPGANVLTF. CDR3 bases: TGTGCCAGCAGCCCCCCAGGGCCTGGGGCCAACGTCCTGACTTTC.

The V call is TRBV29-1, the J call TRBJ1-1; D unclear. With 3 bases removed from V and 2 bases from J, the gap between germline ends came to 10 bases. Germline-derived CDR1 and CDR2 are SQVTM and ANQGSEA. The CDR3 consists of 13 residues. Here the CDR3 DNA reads TGCAGCGTTGAGAGTTCTGTTAACACTGAAGCTTTCTTT. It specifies CSVESSVNTEAFF.

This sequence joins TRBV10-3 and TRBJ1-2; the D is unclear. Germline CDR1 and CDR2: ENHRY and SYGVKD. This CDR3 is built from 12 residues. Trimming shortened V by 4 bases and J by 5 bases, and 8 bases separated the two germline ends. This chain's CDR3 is CAISATEYGYTF. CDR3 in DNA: TGTGCCATCAGTGCCACAGAGTATGGCTACACCTTC.

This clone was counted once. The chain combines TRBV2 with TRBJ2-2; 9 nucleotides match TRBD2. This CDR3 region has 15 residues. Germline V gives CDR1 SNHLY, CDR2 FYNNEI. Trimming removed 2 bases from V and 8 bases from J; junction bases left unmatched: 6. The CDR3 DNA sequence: TGTGCCAGCAGTGAAACAGCGGGGGGCAGGGGGGAGCTGTTTTTT. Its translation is CASSETAGGRGELFF.

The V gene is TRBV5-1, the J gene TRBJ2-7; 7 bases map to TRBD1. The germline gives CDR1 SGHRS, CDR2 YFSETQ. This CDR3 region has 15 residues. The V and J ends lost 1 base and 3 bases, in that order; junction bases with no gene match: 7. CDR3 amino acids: CASSLLDRNGYEQYF. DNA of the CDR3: TGCGCCAGCAGCTTGCTGGACAGGAATGGCTACGAGCAGTACTTC. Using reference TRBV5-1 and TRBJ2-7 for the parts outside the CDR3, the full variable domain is KAGVTQTPRYLIKTRGQQVTLSCSPISGHRSVSWYQQTPGQGLQFLFEYFSETQRNKGNFPGRFSGRQFSNSRSEMNVSTLELGDSALYLCASSLLDRNGYEQYFGPGTRLTVT.

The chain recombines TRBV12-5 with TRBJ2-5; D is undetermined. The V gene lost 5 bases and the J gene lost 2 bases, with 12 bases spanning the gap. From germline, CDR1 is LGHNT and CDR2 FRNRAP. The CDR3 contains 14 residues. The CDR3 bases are TGTGCTAGTGGTCTAGGTGGTAGGCAAGAGACCCAGTACTTC. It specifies CASGLGGRQETQYF.

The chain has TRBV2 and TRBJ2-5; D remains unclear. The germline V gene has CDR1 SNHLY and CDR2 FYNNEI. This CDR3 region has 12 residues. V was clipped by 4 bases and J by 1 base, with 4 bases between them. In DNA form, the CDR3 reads TGTGCCAGCAGTGTACTCCAAGAGACCCAGTACTTC. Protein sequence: CASSVLQETQYF. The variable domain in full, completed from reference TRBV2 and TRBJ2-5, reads EPEVTQTPSHQVTQMGQEVILRCVPISNHLYFYWYRQILGQKVEFLVSFYNNEISEKSEIFDDQFSVERPDGSNFTLKIRSTKLEDSAMYFCASSVLQETQYFGPGTRLLVL.

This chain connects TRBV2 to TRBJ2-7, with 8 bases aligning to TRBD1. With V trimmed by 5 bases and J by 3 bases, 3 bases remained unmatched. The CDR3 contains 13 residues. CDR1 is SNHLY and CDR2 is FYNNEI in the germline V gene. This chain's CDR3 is CASSPGTGYEQYF. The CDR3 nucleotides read TGTGCCAGCAGTCCCGGGACAGGCTACGAGCAGTACTTC. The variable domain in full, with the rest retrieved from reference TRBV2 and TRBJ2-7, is EPEVTQTPSHQVTQMGQEVILRCVPISNHLYFYWYRQILGQKVEFLVSFYNNEISEKSEIFDDQFSVERPDGSNFTLKIRSTKLEDSAMYFCASSPGTGYEQYFGPGTRLTVT.

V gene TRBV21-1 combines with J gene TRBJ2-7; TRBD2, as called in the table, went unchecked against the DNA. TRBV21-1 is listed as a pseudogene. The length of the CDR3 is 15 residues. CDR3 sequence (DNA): TGTGCCAGCAGCACCCTCGGGGATAGCTCCTACGAGCAGTACTTC. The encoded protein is CASSTLGDSSYEQYF.

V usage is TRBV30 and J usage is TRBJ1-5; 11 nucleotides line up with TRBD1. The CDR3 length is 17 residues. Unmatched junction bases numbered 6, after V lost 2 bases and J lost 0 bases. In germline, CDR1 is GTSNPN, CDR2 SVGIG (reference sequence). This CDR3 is CAWSPGTGGFSNQPQHF. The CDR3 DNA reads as TGTGCCTGGAGTCCCGGGACAGGGGGTTTTAGCAATCAGCCCCAGCATTTT.

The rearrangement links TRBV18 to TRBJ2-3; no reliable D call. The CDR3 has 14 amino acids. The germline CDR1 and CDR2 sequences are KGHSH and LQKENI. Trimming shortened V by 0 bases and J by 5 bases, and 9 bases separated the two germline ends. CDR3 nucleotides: TGTGCCAGCTCACCACCATCGAGAAGAGATACGCAGTATTTT. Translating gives CASSPPSRRDTQYF. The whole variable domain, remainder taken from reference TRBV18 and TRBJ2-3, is NAGVMQNPRHLVRRRGQEARLRCSPMKGHSHVYWYRQLPEEGLKFMVYLQKENIIDESGMPKERFSAEFPKEGPSILRIQQVVRGDSAAYFCASSPPSRRDTQYFGPGTRLTVL.

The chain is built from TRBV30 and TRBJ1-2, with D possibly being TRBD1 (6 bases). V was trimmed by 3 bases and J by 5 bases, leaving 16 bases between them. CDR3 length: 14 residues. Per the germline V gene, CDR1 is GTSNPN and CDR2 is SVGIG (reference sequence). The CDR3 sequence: CAWSRGMVSYGYTF. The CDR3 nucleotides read TGTGCCTGGAGCAGGGGCATGGTCAGTTATGGCTACACCTTC.

The CDR3 DNA follows: TGCAGCGCGAATGGCAATGGAGGCGAGCAGTACTTC. Translated: CSANGNGGEQYF. The chain combines TRBV29-1 with TRBJ2-7; TRBD2 is a possible D gene (5 bases). V gave up 7 bases and J gave up 6 bases, with 16 bases separating them. Germline values: CDR1 SQVTM, CDR2 ANQGSEA. CDR3 length equals 12 residues.

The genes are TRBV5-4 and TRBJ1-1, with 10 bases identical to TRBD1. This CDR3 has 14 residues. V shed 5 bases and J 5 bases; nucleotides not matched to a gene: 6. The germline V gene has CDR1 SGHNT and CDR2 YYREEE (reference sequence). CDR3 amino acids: CASRLGTGVTEAFF. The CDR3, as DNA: TGTGCCAGCAGACTCGGGACAGGGGTTACTGAAGCTTTCTTT.